This TCR beta chain was retrieved from a study of T cell responses to AZD1222 COVID-19 vaccine. A word on this clone: Its antigen remains unknown.

V was pared by 3 bases and J by 6 bases, with 18 bases between. The CDR3 has 15 amino acids. Germline V CDR1 and CDR2: KGHSH, LQKENI. Assay used: immunoSEQ multiplex PCR; TCRdb lists only in-frame clones, some missing. The sample holds about 81,000 clones, around 93% seen once. Study findings and constraints: Researchers took repertoire samples only after the peak T cell response had come. Mapped onto spike, vaccine-associated CD4 TCRs spanned it and were dominant at 160-218 and 743-854.

The chain uses TRBV18 and TRBJ2-7, with a weak D call TRBD1 (6 bases). This clonotype was sampled from an adult who received the AZD1222 COVID-19 vaccine. This sample comprised peripheral blood, obtained 28 days after the second AZD1222 dose. The CDR3 loop is CASSPGDRQFREQYF. The CDR3 region has the DNA TGTGCCAGCTCACCTGGAGACAGGCAGTTTCGCGAGCAGTACTTC.